One and the same sample provided the 23 T cell receptor beta chains below, sequenced in a study of T cell changes during pregnancy in multiple sclerosis. Here immunoSEQ multiplex PCR was the method, and the copy in TCRdb shows in-frame clones only, minus some. The sample has roughly 59,000 clones, more than 75% seen once. This material consisted of peripheral blood, taken in the third trimester of pregnancy. The receptors were sampled from a female donor in good health, enrolled as a control in a pregnancy study.

The chain uses TRBV4-3 and TRBJ1-4, with TRBD1 matching over 7 bases. Germline values: CDR1 LGHNA, CDR2 YSLEER. V gave up 1 base and J gave up 8 bases; unmatched junction bases: 7. This CDR3 region has 15 residues. CDR3 sequence (DNA): TGCGCCAGCAGCCAAGGGAACAGGGGAGGCGAAAAACTGTTTTTT. It yields the protein CASSQGNRGGEKLFF.

The chain joins TRBV15 to TRBJ1-4, with 7 bases that match TRBD1. Germline CDR1 and CDR2: LNHNV and YYDKDF (reference sequence). This CDR3 is built from 14 residues. J lost 7 bases, V lost 3 bases, and 5 bases had no gene match. The CDR3 DNA reads TGTGCCACCAGCAGCCAAGGGGGCTCTGAAAAACTGTTTTTT. Protein: CATSSQGGSEKLFF.

The rearrangement links TRBV28 to TRBJ1-2; no reliable D call. Germline loops: CDR1 MDHEN, CDR2 SYDVKM. The CDR3 covers 15 residues. Trimming pared 1 base from V and 0 bases from J, leaving 9 bases between. The CDR3 sequence is CASSLSWQANYGYTF. The CDR3 DNA reads as TGTGCCAGCAGTTTATCGTGGCAAGCTAACTATGGCTACACCTTC.

The count of this clone is one. The chain employs TRBV7-9 and TRBJ1-1; D uncertain. CDR1 and CDR2 (germline): SEHNR, FQNEAQ (reference sequence). V was cut by 3 bases and J by 1 base, with 15 bases left in between. The CDR3 length is 16 residues. CDR3 coding DNA: TGTGCCAGCAGCTTTACGCGCACATCAGGGAACACTGAAGCTTTCTTT. Its translation: CASSFTRTSGNTEAFF.

This clone was detected a few times. This chain connects TRBV30 to TRBJ1-5; D not resolved. The CDR3 has 13 amino acids. CDR1 is GTSNPN, CDR2 SVGIG, per germline (reference sequence). Trimming left V 3 bases short and J 10 bases short, with 16 bases between. CDR3 nucleotides: TGTGCCTGGAGCCTCAGAGGGATCGCACCCCAGCATTTT. Protein sequence: CAWSLRGIAPQHF.

The chain employs TRBV2 and TRBJ1-1; TRBD1 matches 8 bases. The length of the CDR3 is 14 residues. Germline loops: CDR1 SNHLY, CDR2 FYNNEI. With 10 bases clipped from V and 1 base from J, the junction kept 8 bases outside the gene matches. In nucleotides, the CDR3 is TGTGCCACCCAAAGGACAGGGAAGAACACTGAAGCTTTCTTT. The encoded protein is CATQRTGKNTEAFF.

The gene calls are TRBV7-2 and TRBJ2-3, with 8 bases identical to TRBD2. Losses at the gene ends were 4 bases for V and 10 bases for J; bases not matched to a gene: 10. The germline CDR1 and CDR2 sequences are SGHTA and FQGNSA. The CDR3 totals 14 residues. The CDR3 coding sequence is TGTGCCAGCAGCTCCGGCGGTAGCGGGGTTTCGCAGTATTTT. Translated, it gives CASSSGGSGVSQYF.

The chain links TRBV11-3 to TRBJ2-1; TRBD2 might be the D (6 bases). The germline gives CDR1 SGHNT, CDR2 YENEEA. Trimming pared 5 bases from V and 9 bases from J, leaving 14 bases between. The CDR3 has 13 residues. The DNA of the CDR3 is TGTGCCAGCAGCGCCGGCGGGGAAGGTGAGCAGTTCTTC. This sequence encodes CASSAGGEGEQFF.

The CDR3 DNA sequence: TGTGCCAGCAGCTTAGCGCTGGTAGGACGGGGCACTGAAGCTTTCTTT. Translating gives CASSLALVGRGTEAFF. The chain combines TRBV7-2 with TRBJ1-1, with D unclear. The CDR3 extends over 16 amino acids. From germline, CDR1 is SGHTA and CDR2 FQGNSA. V lost 0 bases and J lost 4, with 15 bases in between.

The chain recombines TRBV4-2 with TRBJ2-1; 8 nucleotides agree with TRBD1. J gave up 6 bases and V 4 bases, and 5 bases lay outside the gene matches. Germline-derived CDR1 and CDR2 are LGHNA and YNFKEQ. The CDR3 has 14 residues. The CDR3 DNA sequence: TGTGCCAGCAGCCGGGGACAGGCTTTCAATGAGCAGTTCTTC. Protein product: CASSRGQAFNEQFF.

Here the CDR3 reads CASTGTSNHEQYF. CDR3 sequence (DNA): TGTGCCAGCACCGGGACTAGTAACCACGAGCAGTACTTC. The chain couples TRBV5-4 to TRBJ2-7, with TRBD2 matching over 8 bases. Germline values: CDR1 SGHNT, CDR2 YYREEE (reference sequence). The CDR3 extends over 13 amino acids. The V and J ends lost 6 bases and 5 bases, in that order; junction bases with no gene match: 7.

The chain links TRBV11-2 to TRBJ2-5, with D possibly TRBD1 on 6 matching bases. The CDR3 extends over 14 amino acids. Per the germline V gene, CDR1 is SGHAT and CDR2 is FQNNGV. The V and J ends lost 5 bases and 3 bases respectively, with 13 bases between them. The CDR3 sequence: CASSTGTIKETQYF. CDR3 nucleotides: TGTGCCAGCAGCACAGGGACCATTAAAGAGACCCAGTACTTC.

The chain combines TRBV4-3 with TRBJ1-4, with D possibly being TRBD1 (5 bases). This CDR3 is 15 amino acids long. Looked up from germline, CDR1 is LGHNA and CDR2 is YSLEER. Between the trimmed V and J ends, which lost 3 bases and 2 bases, there was a span of 10 bases. The CDR3 sequence: CASSQGRGTNEKLFF. The CDR3 DNA is TGCGCCAGCAGCCAGGGGCGGGGCACTAATGAAAAACTGTTTTTT.

The V gene is TRBV6-5, the J gene TRBJ1-2; unclear D gene. Trimming stripped 8 bases from V and 0 bases from J, with 10 bases between. Germline V gene sequence: CDR1 MNHEY, CDR2 SVGAGI. CDR3 length: 13 amino acids. CDR3 sequence: CASRDTANYGYTF. The CDR3 DNA sequence: TGTGCCAGCCGAGACACCGCTAACTATGGCTACACCTTC.

The rearrangement links TRBV28 to TRBJ1-5, with D unclear. The CDR3 contains 13 residues. V was trimmed by 4 bases and J by 1 base, leaving 5 bases between them. CDR1 and CDR2 (germline): MDHEN, SYDVKM. CDR3 coding DNA: TGTGCCAGCAGTTCCGCGAGCAATCAGCCCCAGCATTTT. Protein sequence: CASSSASNQPQHF.

The chain joins TRBV29-1 to TRBJ1-2; 9 nucleotides align to TRBD1. From germline, CDR1 is SQVTM and CDR2 ANQGSEA. The CDR3 loop spans 12 amino acids. Trimming removed 7 bases from V and 2 bases from J; junction bases left unmatched: 2. CDR3 protein: CSGDRVNYGYTF. CDR3 bases: TGCAGCGGGGACAGGGTAAACTATGGCTACACCTTC.

This chain links TRBV5-1 with TRBJ2-2; D is perhaps TRBD1 (5 bases). The CDR3 is made up of 16 amino acids. Germline assignment: CDR1 SGHRS and CDR2 YFSETQ. Between the trimmed V and J ends, which lost 5 bases and 1 base, there was a span of 15 bases. The CDR3 protein is CASSAGQTGNTGELFF. As DNA, the CDR3 is TGCGCCAGCAGTGCAGGCCAAACAGGGAACACCGGGGAGCTGTTTTTT.

Only one count was recorded for this clone. The chain carries TRBV30 and TRBJ1-6, with a possible D match to TRBD1 (5 bases). The ends were cut back, 2 bases at V and 6 bases at J, with 11 bases in the middle. The CDR3 length is 14 residues. Germline V gene lookup returns CDR1 GTSNPN and CDR2 SVGIG (reference sequence). The CDR3 sequence is CAWSLDTGNSPLHF. The CDR3 nucleotides read TGTGCCTGGAGTTTGGACACCGGTAATTCACCCCTCCACTTT. Filled out from reference TRBV30 and TRBJ1-6, the complete variable domain reads SQTIHQWPATLVQPVGSPLSLECTVEGTSNPNLYWYRQAAGRGLQLLFYSVGIGQISSEVPQNLSASRPQDRQFILSSKKLLLSDSGFYLCAWSLDTGNSPLHFGNGTRLTVT.

This rearrangement joins TRBV4-3 to TRBJ1-5; the D is unclear. The V end was cut by 3 bases, the J end by 3 bases, with 12 bases between. Germline V gene sequence: CDR1 LGHNA, CDR2 YSLEER. CDR3 size: 15 residues. Here the CDR3 DNA reads TGCGCCAGCAGCCAGACCCCGGGGAACAATCAGCCCCAGCATTTT. Protein sequence: CASSQTPGNNQPQHF.

The genes are TRBV30 and TRBJ1-1; 7 bases agree with TRBD1. Germline CDR1 and CDR2: GTSNPN and SVGIG (reference sequence). The J segment lost 7 bases and the V segment lost 5 bases, leaving 7 bases of the junction unmatched. The CDR3 covers 12 residues. CDR3 nucleotides: TGTGCCTGGTCGGACAGGAACTTTGAAGCTTTCTTT. Its protein is CAWSDRNFEAFF.

The chain joins TRBV7-9 to TRBJ2-7, with D perhaps TRBD2 (6 bases). The CDR3 has 14 residues. The germline V gene encodes CDR1 SEHNR and CDR2 FQNEAQ (reference sequence). With 5 bases removed from V and 2 bases from J, the gap between germline ends came to 13 bases. CDR3 sequence (DNA): TGTGCCAGCAGCAGGAGTGGGGGGACCTACGAGCAGTACTTC. As protein: CASSRSGGTYEQYF.

Notes on this clone: The junction and the germline gene differ at one end; a read error may be behind it. The V call is TRBV28, the J call TRBJ2-1, with a possible D match to TRBD1 (5 bases). CDR3 length: 11 amino acids. Germline V gene data show CDR1 as MDHEN and CDR2 as SYDVKM. The CDR3 loop is CAPTEGNEQFF. The CDR3 nucleotides are TGCGCCCCGACAGAAGGAAATGAGCAGTTCTTC. The full variable domain, its missing parts supplied by reference TRBV28 and TRBJ2-1, is DVKVTQSSRYLVKRTGEKVFLECVQDMDHENMFWYRQDPGLGLRLIYFSYDVKMKEKGDIPEGYSVSREKKERFSLILESASTNQTSMYLCAPTEGNEQFFGPGTRLTVL.

This clone was seen a few times. The J gene is TRBJ1-1, the V gene TRBV25-1, with D unresolved. The CDR3 extends over 13 amino acids. Looked up from germline, CDR1 is MGHDK and CDR2 is SYGVNS. Between the trimmed V and J ends, which lost 4 bases and 1 base, there was a span of 7 bases. Here the CDR3 reads CASSGRRNTEAFF. CDR3 DNA: TGTGCCAGCAGTGGCAGAAGGAACACTGAAGCTTTCTTT.